This note documents a single T cell receptor beta chain sequence. Its specificity is unknown. PCR used 60 Vbeta primers and 13 Jbeta primers. Sequenced by immunoSEQ multiplex PCR; TCRdb stores in-frame clones only, minus some. In the table there are some 140,000 clones, 60% to 85% of which are singletons. The entry originates in a study of cytomegalovirus exposure and HLA in healthy donors. Study-level results: What a later analysis reportedly showed was that an Asian-associated ancestry cluster had fewer N-insertions than the roughly 670-donor mean.

CDR1 is SEHNR, CDR2 FQNEAQ, per germline (reference sequence). The CDR3 is 16 residues long. J gave up 3 bases and V 2 bases, and 2 bases lay outside the gene matches. This clonotype was sampled from a woman aged 18 to 35 in good health and CMV-seronegative. Material for sequencing was PBMCs. The V and J genes are TRBV7-9 and TRBJ2-3; 13 bases map to TRBD2. The CDR3 here is CASSLTSGRGTDTQYF. The CDR3 DNA sequence: TGTGCCAGCAGCTTAACTAGCGGGAGGGGGACAGATACGCAGTATTTT.